The clone carrying this T cell receptor (beta chain) was recorded at least ten times. A constant-region primer served to make TCR beta cDNA from approximately 490 ng total RNA. Sequencing libraries for TCR beta derived from three nested multiplex PCR rounds that used slightly modified ARM-PCR. TRBV1-TRBV30 forward primers paired with a C-beta reverse primer drove the first two PCR rounds, roughly 10 cycles each. TCRdb analysed the multiplex PCR reads with MiXCR anew, one entry per CDR3 protein. The table includes 47,000 or so distinct CDR3 sequences, about three quarters detected once. This sample is drawn from a study of tumor-infiltrating lymphocytes in primary liver carcinoma. Germline lookup yields CDR1 SGHNT and CDR2 YYREEE (reference sequence). Trimming removed 4 bases from V and 2 bases from J; junction bases left unmatched: 4. This CDR3 has 17 amino acids. From unsorted bulk tissue weighing roughly 17-31 mg, DNA and RNA were co-extracted.

Sample: liver tumor tissue from sampling region 3. Stated subset: tumor region T3, left-lateral pole. The TCR sequence derives from a middle-aged man with primary liver carcinoma and hepatitis B virus infection. The V gene is TRBV5-4, the J gene TRBJ2-1; 15 bases align to TRBD2. The CDR3 sequence: CASSLGTSGGPYNEQFF. DNA for the CDR3: TGTGCCAGCAGCCTAGGGACTAGCGGGGGGCCCTACAATGAGCAGTTCTTC.